This TCR beta chain is drawn from a study of shared clonotypes between healthy human individuals. None of the donors, who were healthy HIV-negative adults, had recently had acute infections or vaccinations. About this clone itself: As yet, its antigen is unknown. Other DNA sequences within the sample encode an identical CDR3.

Germline loops: CDR1 SGHAT, CDR2 FQNNGV. This CDR3 is 14 amino acids long. Trimming cost V 4 bases and J 3 bases, with 10 bases left between them. Findings and caveats of the study: Tissue TCR repertoires likely differ from these blood-only repertoires. Memory subsets generally showed lower estimated richness than naive subsets. How much donors shared clonotypes was expected to be affected by sequencing depth.

TCRdb keeps only in-frame clones here, not all; method: immunoSEQ multiplex PCR. Among hundreds of thousands of clones listed, around 72% were seen once. Material: memory CD4+ T cells sorted from blood. Subset reported: CD45RA-negative fraction. The chain recombines TRBV11-2 with TRBJ2-1; D might be TRBD1 (6 bases). The receptor was derived from a woman aged 25 to 39 in good health. CDR3 sequence: CASSSGQNYNEQFF. The CDR3 bases are TGTGCCAGCAGCTCCGGACAGAACTACAATGAGCAGTTCTTC.